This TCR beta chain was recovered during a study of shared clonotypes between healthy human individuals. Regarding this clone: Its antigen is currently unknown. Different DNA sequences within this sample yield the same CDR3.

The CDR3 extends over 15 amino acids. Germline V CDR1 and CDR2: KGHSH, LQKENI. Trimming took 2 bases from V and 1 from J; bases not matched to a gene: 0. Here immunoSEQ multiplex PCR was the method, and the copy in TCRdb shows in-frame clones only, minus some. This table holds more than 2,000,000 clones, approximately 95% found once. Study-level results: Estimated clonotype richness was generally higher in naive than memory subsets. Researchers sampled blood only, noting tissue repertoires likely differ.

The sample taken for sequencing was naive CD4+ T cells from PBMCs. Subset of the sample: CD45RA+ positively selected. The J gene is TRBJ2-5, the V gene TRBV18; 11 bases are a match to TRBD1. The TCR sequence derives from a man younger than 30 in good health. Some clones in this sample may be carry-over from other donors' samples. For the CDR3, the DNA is TGTGCCAGCTCACCAGGGACAGGGGGCCAAGAGACCCAGTACTTC. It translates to CASSPGTGGQETQYF. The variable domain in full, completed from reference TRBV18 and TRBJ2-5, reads NAGVMQNPRHLVRRRGQEARLRCSPMKGHSHVYWYRQLPEEGLKFMVYLQKENIIDESGMPKERFSAEFPKEGPSILRIQQVVRGDSAAYFCASSPGTGGQETQYFGPGTRLLVL.